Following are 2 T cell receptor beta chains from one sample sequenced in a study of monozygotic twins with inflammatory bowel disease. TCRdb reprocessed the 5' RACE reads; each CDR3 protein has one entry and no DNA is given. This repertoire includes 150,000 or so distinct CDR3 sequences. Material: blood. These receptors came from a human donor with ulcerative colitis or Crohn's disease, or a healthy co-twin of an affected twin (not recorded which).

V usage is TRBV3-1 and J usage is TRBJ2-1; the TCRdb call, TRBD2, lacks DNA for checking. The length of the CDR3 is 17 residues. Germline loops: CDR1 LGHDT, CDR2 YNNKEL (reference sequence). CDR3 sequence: CASSHGGGTLPYNEQFF.

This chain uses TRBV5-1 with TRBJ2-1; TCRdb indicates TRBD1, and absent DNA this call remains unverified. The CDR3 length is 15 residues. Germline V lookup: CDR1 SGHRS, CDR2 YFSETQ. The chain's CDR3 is CASSLEGTGNNEQFF.